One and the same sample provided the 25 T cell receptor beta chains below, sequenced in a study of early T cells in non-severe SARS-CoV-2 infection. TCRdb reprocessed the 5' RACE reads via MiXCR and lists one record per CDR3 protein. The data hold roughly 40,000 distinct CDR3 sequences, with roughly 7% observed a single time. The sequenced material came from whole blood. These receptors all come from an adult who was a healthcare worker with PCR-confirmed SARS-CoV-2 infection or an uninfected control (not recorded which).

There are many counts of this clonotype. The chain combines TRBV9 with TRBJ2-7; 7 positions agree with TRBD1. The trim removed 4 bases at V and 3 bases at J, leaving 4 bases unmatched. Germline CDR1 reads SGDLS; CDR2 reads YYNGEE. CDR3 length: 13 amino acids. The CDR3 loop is CASSSDRSYEQYF. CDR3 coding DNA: TGTGCCAGCAGCTCGGACAGGAGCTACGAGCAGTACTTC.

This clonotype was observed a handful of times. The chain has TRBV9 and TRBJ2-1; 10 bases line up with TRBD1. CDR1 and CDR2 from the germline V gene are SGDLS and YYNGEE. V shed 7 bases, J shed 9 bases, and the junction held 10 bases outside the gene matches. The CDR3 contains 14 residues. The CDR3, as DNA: TGTGCCAGCGGACAGGGGGATGAAGGACCTGAGCAGTTCTTC. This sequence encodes CASGQGDEGPEQFF.

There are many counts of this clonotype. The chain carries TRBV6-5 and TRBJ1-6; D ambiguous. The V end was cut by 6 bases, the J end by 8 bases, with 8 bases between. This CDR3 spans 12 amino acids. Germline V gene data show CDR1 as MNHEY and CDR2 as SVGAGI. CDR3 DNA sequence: TGTGCCAGCAGCGGGTATTATTCACCCCTCCACTTT. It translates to CASSGYYSPLHF.

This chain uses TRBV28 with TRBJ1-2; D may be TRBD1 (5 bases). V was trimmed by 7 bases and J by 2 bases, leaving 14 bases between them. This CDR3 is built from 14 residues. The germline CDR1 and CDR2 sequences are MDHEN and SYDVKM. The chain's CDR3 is CASTHGAVNYGYTF. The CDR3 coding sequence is TGTGCCAGCACGCACGGGGCGGTCAACTATGGCTACACCTTC.

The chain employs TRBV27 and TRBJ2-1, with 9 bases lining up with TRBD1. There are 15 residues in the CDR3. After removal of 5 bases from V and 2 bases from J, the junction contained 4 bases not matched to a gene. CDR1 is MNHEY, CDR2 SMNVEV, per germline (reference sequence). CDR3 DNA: TGTGCCAGCAGTGATGGGACAGGGACCTACAATGAGCAGTTCTTC. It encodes CASSDGTGTYNEQFF.

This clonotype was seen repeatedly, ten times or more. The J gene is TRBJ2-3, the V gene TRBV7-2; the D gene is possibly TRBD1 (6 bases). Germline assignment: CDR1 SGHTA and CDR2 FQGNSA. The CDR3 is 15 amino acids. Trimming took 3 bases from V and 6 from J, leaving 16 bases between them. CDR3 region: CASSFRAGEGDTQYF. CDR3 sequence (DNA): TGTGCCAGCAGCTTTCGGGCAGGGGAAGGGGATACGCAGTATTTT.

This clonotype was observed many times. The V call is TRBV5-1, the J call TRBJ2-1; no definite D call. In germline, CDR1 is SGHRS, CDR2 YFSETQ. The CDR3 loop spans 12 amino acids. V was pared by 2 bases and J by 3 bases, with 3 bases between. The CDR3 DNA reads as TGCGCCAGCAGCTTCCGCTACAATGAGCAGTTCTTC. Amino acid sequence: CASSFRYNEQFF.

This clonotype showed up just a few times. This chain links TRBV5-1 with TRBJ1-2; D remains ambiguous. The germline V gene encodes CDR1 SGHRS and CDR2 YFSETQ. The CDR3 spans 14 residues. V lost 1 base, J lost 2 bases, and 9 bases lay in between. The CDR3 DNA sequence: TGCGCCAGCAGCTTGTTGGAAAGAAACTATGGCTACACCTTC. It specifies CASSLLERNYGYTF.

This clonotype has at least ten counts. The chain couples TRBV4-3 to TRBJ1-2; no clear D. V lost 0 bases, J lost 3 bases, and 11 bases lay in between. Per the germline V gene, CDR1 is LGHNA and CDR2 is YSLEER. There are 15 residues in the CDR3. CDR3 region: CASSQEIDGHYGYTF. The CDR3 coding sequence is TGCGCCAGCAGCCAAGAGATCGACGGACACTATGGCTACACCTTC.

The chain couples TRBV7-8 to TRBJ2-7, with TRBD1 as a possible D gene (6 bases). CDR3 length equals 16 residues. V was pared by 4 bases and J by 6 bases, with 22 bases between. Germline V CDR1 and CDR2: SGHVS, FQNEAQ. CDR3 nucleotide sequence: TGTGCCAGCAGCTCCGGACAGTACTCATCGATGGGCGAGCAGTACTTC. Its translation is CASSSGQYSSMGEQYF.

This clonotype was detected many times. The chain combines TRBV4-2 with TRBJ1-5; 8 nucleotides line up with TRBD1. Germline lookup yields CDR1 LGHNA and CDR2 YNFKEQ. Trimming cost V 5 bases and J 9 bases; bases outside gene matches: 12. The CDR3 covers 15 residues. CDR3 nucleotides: TGTGCCAGCAGCGAATACGTGACAGGGGATGGGCCCCAGCATTTT. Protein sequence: CASSEYVTGDGPQHF.

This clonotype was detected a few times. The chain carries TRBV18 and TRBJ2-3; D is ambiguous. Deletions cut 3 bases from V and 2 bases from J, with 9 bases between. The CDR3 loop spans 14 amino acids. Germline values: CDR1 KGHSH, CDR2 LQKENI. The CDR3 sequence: CASSPLDFTDTQYF. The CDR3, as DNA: TGTGCCAGCTCACCCTTAGACTTCACAGATACGCAGTATTTT.

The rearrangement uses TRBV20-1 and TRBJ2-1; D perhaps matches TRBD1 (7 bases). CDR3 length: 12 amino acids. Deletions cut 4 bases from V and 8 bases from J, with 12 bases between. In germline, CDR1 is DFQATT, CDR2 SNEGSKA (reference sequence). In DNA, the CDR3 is TGCAGTGCTAAGCAGGGGGACTATGAGCAGTTCTTC. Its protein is CSAKQGDYEQFF.

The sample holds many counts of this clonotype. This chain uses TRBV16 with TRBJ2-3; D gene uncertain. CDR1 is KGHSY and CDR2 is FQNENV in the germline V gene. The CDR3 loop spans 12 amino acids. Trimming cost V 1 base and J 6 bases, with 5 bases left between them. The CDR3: CASSQFRDTQYF. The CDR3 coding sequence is TGTGCCAGCAGCCAATTCCGGGATACGCAGTATTTT. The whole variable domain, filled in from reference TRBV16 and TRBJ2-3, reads GEEVAQTPKHLVRGEGQKAKLYCAPIKGHSYVFWYQQVLKNEFKFLISFQNENVFDETGMPKERFSAKCLPNSPCSLEIQATKLEDSAVYFCASSQFRDTQYFGPGTRLTVL.

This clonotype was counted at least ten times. The CDR3 loop is CSAPDRGQETQYF. The DNA for the CDR3 is TGCAGTGCCCCCGACAGGGGGCAAGAGACCCAGTACTTC. V and J are TRBV20-1 and TRBJ2-5; 9 bases are a match to TRBD1. Germline CDR1 DFQATT, CDR2 SNEGSKA (reference sequence). There are 13 residues in the CDR3. J gave up 2 bases and V 6 bases, and 4 bases lay outside the gene matches.

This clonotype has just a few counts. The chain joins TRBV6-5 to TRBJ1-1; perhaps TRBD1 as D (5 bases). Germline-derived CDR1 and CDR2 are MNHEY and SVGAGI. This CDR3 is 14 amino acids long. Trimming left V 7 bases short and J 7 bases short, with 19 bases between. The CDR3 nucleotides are TGTGCCAGCACTGGAGGAACCGGGGGAGTTGAAGCTTTCTTT. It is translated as CASTGGTGGVEAFF.

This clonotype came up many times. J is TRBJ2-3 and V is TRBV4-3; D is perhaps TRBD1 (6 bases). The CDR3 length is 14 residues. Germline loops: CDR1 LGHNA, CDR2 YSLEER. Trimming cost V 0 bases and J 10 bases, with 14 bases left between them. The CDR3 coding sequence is TGCGCCAGCAGCCAAGATCCGAACCAGGGGTCGCAGTATTTT. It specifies CASSQDPNQGSQYF.

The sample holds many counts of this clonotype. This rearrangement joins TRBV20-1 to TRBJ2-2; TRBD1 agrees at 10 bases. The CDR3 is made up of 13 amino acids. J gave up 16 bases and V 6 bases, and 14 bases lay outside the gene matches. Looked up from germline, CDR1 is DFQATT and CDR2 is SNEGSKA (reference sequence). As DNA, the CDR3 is TGCAGTGCAGAGCCGGGACAGGGGTCCGGTCCGTTTTTT. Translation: CSAEPGQGSGPFF.

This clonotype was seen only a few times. The CDR3 spells CASSLLAGVKAGELFF. The CDR3 DNA follows: TGTGCCAGCAGCTTACTAGCGGGGGTGAAAGCCGGGGAGCTGTTTTTT. The genes are TRBV7-6 and TRBJ2-2; 10 positions agree with TRBD2. This CDR3 has 16 residues. Germline V gives CDR1 SGHVS, CDR2 FNYEAQ. V dropped 2 bases and J dropped 6; count of bases not matched to a gene: 6.

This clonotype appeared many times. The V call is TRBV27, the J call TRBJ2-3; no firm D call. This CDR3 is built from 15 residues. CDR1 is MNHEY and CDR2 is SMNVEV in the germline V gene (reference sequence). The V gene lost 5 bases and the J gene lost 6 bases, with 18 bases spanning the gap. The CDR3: CASSPTGLSGDTQYF. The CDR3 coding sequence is TGTGCCAGCAGTCCCACGGGCCTCTCCGGGGATACGCAGTATTTT.

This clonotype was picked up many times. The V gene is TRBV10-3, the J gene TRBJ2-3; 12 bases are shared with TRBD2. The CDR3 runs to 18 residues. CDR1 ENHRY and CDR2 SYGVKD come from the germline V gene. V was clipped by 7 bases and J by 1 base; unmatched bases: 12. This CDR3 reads CAIKPGGTSGGRTDTQYF. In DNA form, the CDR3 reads TGTGCCATCAAACCTGGGGGTACTAGCGGGGGGCGCACAGATACGCAGTATTTT.

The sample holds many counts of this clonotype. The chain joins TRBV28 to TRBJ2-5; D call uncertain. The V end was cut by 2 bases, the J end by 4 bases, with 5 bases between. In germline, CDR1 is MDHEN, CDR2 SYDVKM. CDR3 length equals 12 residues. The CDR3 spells CASSLVRETQYF. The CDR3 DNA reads TGTGCCAGCAGTTTAGTAAGAGAGACCCAGTACTTC. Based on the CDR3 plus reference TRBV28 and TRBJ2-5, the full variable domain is DVKVTQSSRYLVKRTGEKVFLECVQDMDHENMFWYRQDPGLGLRLIYFSYDVKMKEKGDIPEGYSVSREKKERFSLILESASTNQTSMYLCASSLVRETQYFGPGTRLLVL.

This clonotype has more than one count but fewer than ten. Written as DNA, the CDR3 is TGTGCCAGCAGTTCCCAGCCCGGGACGTATTATAGCAATCAGCCCCAGCATTTT. It translates to CASSSQPGTYYSNQPQHF. The rearrangement joins TRBV27 to TRBJ1-5; D might be TRBD1 (5 bases). Germline CDR1 MNHEY, CDR2 SMNVEV (reference sequence). V was pared by 4 bases and J by 0 bases, with 19 bases between. The CDR3 runs 18 residues.

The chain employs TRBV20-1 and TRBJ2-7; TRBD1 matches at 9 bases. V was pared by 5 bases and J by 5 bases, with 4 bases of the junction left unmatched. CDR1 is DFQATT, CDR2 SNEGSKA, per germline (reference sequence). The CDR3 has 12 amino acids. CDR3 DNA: TGCAGTGCTCGGACAGGGGCGGACGAGCAGTACTTC. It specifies CSARTGADEQYF.

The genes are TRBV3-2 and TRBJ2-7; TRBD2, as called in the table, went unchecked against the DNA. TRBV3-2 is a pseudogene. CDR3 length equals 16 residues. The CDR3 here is CASSLRLAGATYEQYF. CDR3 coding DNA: TGTGCCAGCAGCCTTCGACTAGCGGGGGCCACCTACGAGCAGTACTTC.